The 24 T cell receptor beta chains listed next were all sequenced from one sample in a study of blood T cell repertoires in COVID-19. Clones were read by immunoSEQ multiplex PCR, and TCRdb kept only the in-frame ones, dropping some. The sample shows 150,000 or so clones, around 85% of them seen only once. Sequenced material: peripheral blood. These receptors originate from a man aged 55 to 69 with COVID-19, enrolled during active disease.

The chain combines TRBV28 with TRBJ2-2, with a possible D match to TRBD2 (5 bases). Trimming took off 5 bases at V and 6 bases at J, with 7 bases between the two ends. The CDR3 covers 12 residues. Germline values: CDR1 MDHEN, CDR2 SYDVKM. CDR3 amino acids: CASSREPGELFF. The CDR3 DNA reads TGTGCCAGCAGTCGGGAACCCGGGGAGCTGTTTTTT. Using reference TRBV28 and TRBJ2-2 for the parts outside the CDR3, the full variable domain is DVKVTQSSRYLVKRTGEKVFLECVQDMDHENMFWYRQDPGLGLRLIYFSYDVKMKEKGDIPEGYSVSREKKERFSLILESASTNQTSMYLCASSREPGELFFGEGSRLTVL.

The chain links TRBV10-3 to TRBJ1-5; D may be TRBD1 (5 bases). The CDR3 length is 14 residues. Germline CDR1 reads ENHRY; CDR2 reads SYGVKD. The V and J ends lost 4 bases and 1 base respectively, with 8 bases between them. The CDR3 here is CAISASGSNQPQHF. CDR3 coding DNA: TGTGCCATCAGTGCCTCAGGGAGCAATCAGCCCCAGCATTTT.

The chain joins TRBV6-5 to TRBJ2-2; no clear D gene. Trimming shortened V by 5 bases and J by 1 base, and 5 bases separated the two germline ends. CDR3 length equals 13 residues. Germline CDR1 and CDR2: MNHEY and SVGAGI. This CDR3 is CASSRLNTGELFF. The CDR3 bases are TGTGCCAGCAGTCGACTGAACACCGGGGAGCTGTTTTTT.

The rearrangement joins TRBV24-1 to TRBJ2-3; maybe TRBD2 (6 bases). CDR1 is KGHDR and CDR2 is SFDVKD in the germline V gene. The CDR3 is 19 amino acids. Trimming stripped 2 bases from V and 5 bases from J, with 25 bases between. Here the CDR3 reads CATSDWGGQLPGSIDTQYF. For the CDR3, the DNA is TGTGCCACCAGTGATTGGGGCGGCCAGTTGCCCGGGAGTATAGATACGCAGTATTTT.

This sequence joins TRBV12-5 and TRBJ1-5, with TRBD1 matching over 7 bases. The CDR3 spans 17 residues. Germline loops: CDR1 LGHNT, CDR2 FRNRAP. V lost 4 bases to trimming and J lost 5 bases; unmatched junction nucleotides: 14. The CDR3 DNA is TGTGCTAGTGGTTCAACGGGACAGAATAACTATTATCAGCCCCAGCATTTT. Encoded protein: CASGSTGQNNYYQPQHF.

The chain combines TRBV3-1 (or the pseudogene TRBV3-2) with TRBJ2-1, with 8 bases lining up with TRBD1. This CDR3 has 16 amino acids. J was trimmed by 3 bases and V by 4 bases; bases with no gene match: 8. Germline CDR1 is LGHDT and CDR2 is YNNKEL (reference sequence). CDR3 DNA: TGTGCCAGCAGCCCCTACAGGGGGGAGATCTACAATGAGCAGTTCTTC. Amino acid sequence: CASSPYRGEIYNEQFF.

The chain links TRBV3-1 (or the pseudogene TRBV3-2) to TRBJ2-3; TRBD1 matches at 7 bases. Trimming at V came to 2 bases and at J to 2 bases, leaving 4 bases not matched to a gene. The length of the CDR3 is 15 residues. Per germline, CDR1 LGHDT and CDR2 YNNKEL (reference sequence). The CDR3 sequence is CASSQRQGVTDTQYF. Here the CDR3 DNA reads TGTGCCAGCAGCCAAAGACAGGGCGTCACAGATACGCAGTATTTT.

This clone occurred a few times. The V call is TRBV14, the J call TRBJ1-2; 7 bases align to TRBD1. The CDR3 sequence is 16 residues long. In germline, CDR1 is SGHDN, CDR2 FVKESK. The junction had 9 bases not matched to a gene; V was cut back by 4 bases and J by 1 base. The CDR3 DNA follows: TGTGCCAGCAGCCGACAGGGCGCGTCTTTTAACTATGGCTACACCTTC. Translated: CASSRQGASFNYGYTF.

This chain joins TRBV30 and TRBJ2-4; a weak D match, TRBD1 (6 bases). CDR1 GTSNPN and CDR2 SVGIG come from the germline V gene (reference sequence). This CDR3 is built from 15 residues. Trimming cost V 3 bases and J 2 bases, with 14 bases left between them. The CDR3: CAWRGGGATKNIQYF. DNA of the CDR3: TGTGCCTGGAGGGGTGGGGGCGCAACCAAAAACATTCAGTACTTC.

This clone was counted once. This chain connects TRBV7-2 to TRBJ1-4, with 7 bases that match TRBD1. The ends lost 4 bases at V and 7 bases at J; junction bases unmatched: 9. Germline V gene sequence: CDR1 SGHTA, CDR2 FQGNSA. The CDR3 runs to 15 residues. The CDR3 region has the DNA TGTGCCAGCAGCTCGACAGGGCTAGGAAGTGAAAAACTGTTTTTT. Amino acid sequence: CASSSTGLGSEKLFF. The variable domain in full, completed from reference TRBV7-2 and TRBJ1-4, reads GAGVSQSPSNKVTEKGKDVELRCDPISGHTALYWYRQSLGQGLEFLIYFQGNSAPDKSGLPSDRFSAERTGGSVSTLTIQRTQQEDSAVYLCASSSTGLGSEKLFFGSGTQLSVL.

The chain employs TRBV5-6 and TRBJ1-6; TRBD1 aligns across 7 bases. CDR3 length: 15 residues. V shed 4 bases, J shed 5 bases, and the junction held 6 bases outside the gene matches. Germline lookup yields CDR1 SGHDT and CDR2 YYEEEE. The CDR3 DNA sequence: TGTGCCAGCAGCGCCCAGGGGGTAGATAATTCACCCCTCCACTTT. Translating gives CASSAQGVDNSPLHF.

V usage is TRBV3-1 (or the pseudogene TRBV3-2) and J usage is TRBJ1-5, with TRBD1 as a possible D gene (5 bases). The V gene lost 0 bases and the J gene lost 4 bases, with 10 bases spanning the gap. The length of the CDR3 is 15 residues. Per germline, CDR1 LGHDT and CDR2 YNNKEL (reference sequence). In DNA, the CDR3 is TGTGCCAGCAGCCAAGAGTCAGGGATGAATCAGCCCCAGCATTTT. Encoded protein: CASSQESGMNQPQHF.

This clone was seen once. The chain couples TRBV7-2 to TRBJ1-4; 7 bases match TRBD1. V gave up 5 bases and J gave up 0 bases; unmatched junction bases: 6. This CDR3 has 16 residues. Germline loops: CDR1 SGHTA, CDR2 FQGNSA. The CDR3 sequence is CASSPTGLATNEKLFF. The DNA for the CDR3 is TGTGCCAGCAGCCCGACAGGGCTTGCAACTAATGAAAAACTGTTTTTT.

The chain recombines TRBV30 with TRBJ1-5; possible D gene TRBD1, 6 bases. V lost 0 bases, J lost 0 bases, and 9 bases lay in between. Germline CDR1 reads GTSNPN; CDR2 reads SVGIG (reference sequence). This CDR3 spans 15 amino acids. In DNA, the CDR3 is TGTGCCTGGAGTGTAGGGACAACTAGCAATCAGCCCCAGCATTTT. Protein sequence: CAWSVGTTSNQPQHF.

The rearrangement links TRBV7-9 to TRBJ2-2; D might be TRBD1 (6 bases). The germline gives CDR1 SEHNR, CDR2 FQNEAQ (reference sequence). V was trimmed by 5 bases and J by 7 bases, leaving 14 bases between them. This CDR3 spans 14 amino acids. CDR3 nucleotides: TGTGCCAGCAGCCGACAGGCCGCTCACGGGGAGCTGTTTTTT. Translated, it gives CASSRQAAHGELFF. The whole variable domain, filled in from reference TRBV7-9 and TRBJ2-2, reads DTGVSQNPRHKITKRGQNVTFRCDPISEHNRLYWYRQTLGQGPEFLTYFQNEAQLEKSRLLSDRFSAERPKGSFSTLEIQRTEQGDSAMYLCASSRQAAHGELFFGEGSRLTVL.

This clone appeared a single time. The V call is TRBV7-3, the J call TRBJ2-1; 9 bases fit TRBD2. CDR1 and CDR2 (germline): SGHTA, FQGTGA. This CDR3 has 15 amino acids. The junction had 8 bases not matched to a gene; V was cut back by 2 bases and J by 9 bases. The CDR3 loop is CASSLFAGGAREQFF. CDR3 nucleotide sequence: TGTGCCAGCAGCTTATTCGCGGGAGGGGCGCGTGAGCAGTTCTTC.

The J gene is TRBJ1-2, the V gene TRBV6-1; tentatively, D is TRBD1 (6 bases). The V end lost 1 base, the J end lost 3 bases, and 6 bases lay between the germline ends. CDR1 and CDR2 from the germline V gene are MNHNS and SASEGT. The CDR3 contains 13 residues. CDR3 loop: CASSEDRDYGYTF. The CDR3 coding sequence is TGTGCCAGCAGTGAAGACAGGGACTATGGCTACACCTTC.

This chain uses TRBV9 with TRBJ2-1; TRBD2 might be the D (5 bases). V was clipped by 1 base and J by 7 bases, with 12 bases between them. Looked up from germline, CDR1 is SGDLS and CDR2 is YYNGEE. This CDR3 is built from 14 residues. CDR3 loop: CASSVRGGQNEQFF. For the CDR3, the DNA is TGTGCCAGCAGCGTACGTGGCGGGCAAAATGAGCAGTTCTTC.

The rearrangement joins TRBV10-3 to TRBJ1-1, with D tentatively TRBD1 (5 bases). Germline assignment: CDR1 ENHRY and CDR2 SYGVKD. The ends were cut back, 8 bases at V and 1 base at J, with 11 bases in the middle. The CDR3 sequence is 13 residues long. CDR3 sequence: CAIATQANTEAFF. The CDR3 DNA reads TGTGCCATCGCAACACAGGCGAACACTGAAGCTTTCTTT.

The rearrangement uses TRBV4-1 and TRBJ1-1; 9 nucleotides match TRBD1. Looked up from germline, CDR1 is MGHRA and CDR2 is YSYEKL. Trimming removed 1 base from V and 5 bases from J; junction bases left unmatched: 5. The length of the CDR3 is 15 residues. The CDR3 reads CASSQADRGITEAFF. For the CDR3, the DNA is TGCGCCAGCAGCCAAGCGGACAGGGGTATTACTGAAGCTTTCTTT.

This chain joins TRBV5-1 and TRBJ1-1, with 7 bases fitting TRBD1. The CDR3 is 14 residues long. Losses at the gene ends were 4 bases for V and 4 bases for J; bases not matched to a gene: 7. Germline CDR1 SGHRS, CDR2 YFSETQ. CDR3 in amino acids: CASSTHYRGTEAFF. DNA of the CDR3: TGCGCCAGCAGCACCCATTACAGGGGCACTGAAGCTTTCTTT.

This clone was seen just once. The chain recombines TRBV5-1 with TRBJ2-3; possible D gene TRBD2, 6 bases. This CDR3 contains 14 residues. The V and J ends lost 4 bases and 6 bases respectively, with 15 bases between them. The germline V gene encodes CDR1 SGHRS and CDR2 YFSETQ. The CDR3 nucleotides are TGCGCCAGCAGCCCAGGGACTGGCAGGGATACGCAGTATTTT. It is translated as CASSPGTGRDTQYF.

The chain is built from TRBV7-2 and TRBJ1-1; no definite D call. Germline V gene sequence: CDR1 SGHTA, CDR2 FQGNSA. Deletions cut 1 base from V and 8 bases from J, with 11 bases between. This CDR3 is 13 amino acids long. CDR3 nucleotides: TGTGCCAGCAGCTTAGGGGCAGCCCTAGAAGCTTTCTTT. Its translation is CASSLGAALEAFF. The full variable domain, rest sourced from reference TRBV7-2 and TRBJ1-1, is GAGVSQSPSNKVTEKGKDVELRCDPISGHTALYWYRQSLGQGLEFLIYFQGNSAPDKSGLPSDRFSAERTGGSVSTLTIQRTQQEDSAVYLCASSLGAALEAFFGQGTRLTVV.

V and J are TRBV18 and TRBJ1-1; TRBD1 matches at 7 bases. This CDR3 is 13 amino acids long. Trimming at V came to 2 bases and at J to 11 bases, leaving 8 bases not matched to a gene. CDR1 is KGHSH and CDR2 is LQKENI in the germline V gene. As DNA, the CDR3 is TGTGCCAGCTCACCAAATCGGGACAGAACGGCTTTCTTT. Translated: CASSPNRDRTAFF. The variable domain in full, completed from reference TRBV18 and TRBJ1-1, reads NAGVMQNPRHLVRRRGQEARLRCSPMKGHSHVYWYRQLPEEGLKFMVYLQKENIIDESGMPKERFSAEFPKEGPSILRIQQVVRGDSAAYFCASSPNRDRTAFFGQGTRLTVV.